Listed below are T cell receptor beta chains from one sample, sequenced in a study of identical twins. MiXCR, applied by TCRdb to the 5' RACE reads, yields one record per CDR3 protein. Of about 520,000 distinct CDR3 sequences in the sample, less than 25% are singletons; the top ten hold 0.8% to 1%. This sample also belongs to another study, concerning T cells expressing NK-cell markers.

The sequencing sample was made of CD4+ T cells sorted from blood. These TCRs come from a woman between 18 and 29 years old in good health. The CDR3 runs from the conserved cysteine through the conserved F or W. The order of the fields is clone size, V gene, J gene, D gene, CDR3 protein, CDR3 DNA. D genes are given only for firm matches. The size of a clone is reported for some rows only, either as once, few or many, or as a class for expanded clones.

size: -; V: TRBV25-1; J: TRBJ1-5; D: -; CDR3: CASSENFLVGPQHF; DNA: TGTGCCAGCAGTGAAAATTTCCTTGTAGGTCCCCAGCATTTT
size: -; V: TRBV3-1; J: TRBJ1-1; D: -; CDR3: CASSRQSGTEAFF; DNA: TGTGCCAGCTCTCGCCAATCCGGGACAGAAGCTTTCTTT
size: -; V: TRBV20-1; J: TRBJ2-3; D: -; CDR3: CSATPGPTDTQYF; DNA: TGCAGTGCCACGCCGGGGCCTACAGATACGCAGTATTTT
size: -; V: TRBV20-1; J: TRBJ1-2; D: TRBD1; CDR3: CSASIGQGDTF; DNA: TGCAGTGCTAGTATCGGACAGGGAGACACCTTC
size: few; V: TRBV6-1; J: TRBJ2-1; D: TRBD2; CDR3: CASRGQLAGAYNEQFF; DNA: TGTGCCAGCAGAGGCCAACTAGCGGGGGCCTACAATGAGCAGTTCTTC
size: few; V: TRBV10-3; J: TRBJ1-1; D: -; CDR3: CAISESGGNTEAFF; DNA: TGTGCCATCAGTGAGTCTGGGGGGAACACTGAAGCTTTCTTT
size: few; V: TRBV25-1; J: TRBJ2-3; D: TRBD2; CDR3: CASSLTVAGGGDTQYF; DNA: TGTGCCAGCAGCCTAACGGTAGCGGGGGGGGGAGATACGCAGTATTTT
size: -; V: TRBV12-5; J: TRBJ1-1; D: -; CDR3: CASDPLRGDTEAFF; DNA: TGTGCTAGTGATCCCCTAAGGGGGGACACTGAAGCTTTCTTT
size: once; V: TRBV5-1; J: TRBJ2-1; D: TRBD1; CDR3: CASSWGTDNEQFF; DNA: TGCGCCAGCAGCTGGGGGACAGATAATGAGCAGTTCTTC
size: -; V: TRBV20-1; J: TRBJ2-3; D: -; CDR3: CSAYLNRATDTQYF; DNA: TGCAGTGCCTATTTAAACAGGGCCACAGATACGCAGTATTTT
size: few; V: TRBV6-1; J: TRBJ2-3; D: TRBD2; CDR3: CASKPSGRIPDTQYF; DNA: TGTGCCAGCAAGCCTAGCGGGAGAATCCCGGATACGCAGTATTTT
size: once; V: TRBV29-1; J: TRBJ1-2; D: TRBD1; CDR3: CSVLWDRADGYTF; DNA: TGCAGCGTTTTATGGGACAGGGCAGATGGCTACACCTTC
size: -; V: TRBV5-1; J: TRBJ1-1; D: -; CDR3: CASSLGGPTRGAFF; DNA: TGCGCCAGCAGCTTGGGGGGACCGACGAGGGGAGCTTTCTTT
size: -; V: TRBV12-3/TRBV12-4; J: TRBJ2-7; D: TRBD1; CDR3: CASSFGRQGYEQYF; DNA: TGTGCCAGCAGTTTTGGGCGACAGGGCTACGAGCAGTACTTC
size: few; V: TRBV20-1; J: TRBJ2-7; D: TRBD1; CDR3: CSAREGTGTYEQYF; DNA: TGCAGTGCTAGAGAGGGGACAGGGACCTACGAGCAGTACTTC
size: -; V: TRBV11-3; J: TRBJ2-2; D: -; CDR3: CASGSKNTGELFF; DNA: TGTGCCAGCGGAAGCAAGAACACCGGGGAGCTGTTTTTT
size: few; V: TRBV20-1; J: TRBJ2-3; D: TRBD2; CDR3: CSAQAGTDTQYF; DNA: TGCAGTGCCCAAGCGGGGACAGATACGCAGTATTTT
size: -; V: TRBV10-3; J: TRBJ1-5; D: TRBD1; CDR3: CAISPPGQGQPQHF; DNA: TGTGCCATCAGTCCCCCGGGACAGGGACAGCCCCAGCATTTT
size: many; V: TRBV12-3/TRBV12-4; J: TRBJ2-1; D: TRBD2; CDR3: CASSLREEGEQFF; DNA: TGTGCCAGCAGTTTACGGGAGGAGGGTGAGCAGTTCTTC
size: many; V: TRBV5-1; J: TRBJ2-1; D: -; CDR3: CASSFQAGNEQFF; DNA: TGCGCCAGCAGCTTCCAGGCAGGCAATGAGCAGTTCTTC
size: -; V: TRBV12-3/TRBV12-4; J: TRBJ1-4; D: -; CDR3: CASCSGDLNEKLFF; DNA: TGTGCCAGCTGCTCGGGAGATCTTAATGAAAAACTGTTTTTT
size: -; V: TRBV12-3/TRBV12-4; J: TRBJ2-4; D: TRBD2; CDR3: CASSAGLAEKNIQYF; DNA: TGTGCCAGCAGCGCCGGACTAGCGGAGAAAAACATTCAGTACTTC
size: few; V: TRBV19; J: TRBJ2-3; D: TRBD2; CDR3: CAIRLAGTDTQYF; DNA: TGTGCCATTCGACTAGCGGGGACAGATACGCAGTATTTT
size: few; V: TRBV12-3/TRBV12-4; J: TRBJ2-3; D: TRBD2; CDR3: CASSGLAGIGETQYF; DNA: TGTGCCAGCAGTGGACTAGCGGGGATCGGGGAAACGCAGTATTTT
size: -; V: TRBV20-1; J: TRBJ2-6; D: -; CDR3: CSARDTGRHSGANVLTF; DNA: TGCAGTGCTAGAGATACGGGACGGCACTCTGGGGCCAACGTCCTGACTTTC